Below, 2 T cell receptor beta chains from the same sample are listed, as sequenced in a study of a mutant IDH1 vaccine in newly diagnosed glioma. No antigen has been identified for these receptors. The time point was: week 5, during vaccination. With topical imiquimod, each dose of the vaccine consisted of 300 ug of mutant IDH1 20-mer peptide. Repertoires were generated with immunoSEQ multiplex PCR, while TCRdb's copy carries only in-frame clones and drops some. The table has 50,000 to 65,000 clones, 70% to 90% seen once. The material sequenced was PBMCs, taken from a glioma patient whose treatment included an IDH1 peptide vaccine. These receptors all come from a man younger than 45 with glioma.

The J gene is TRBJ1-5, the V gene TRBV19; 7 bases match TRBD1. Trimming removed 6 bases from V and 4 bases from J; junction bases left unmatched: 9. This CDR3 region has 15 residues. Germline values: CDR1 LNHDA, CDR2 SQIVND (reference sequence). CDR3 loop: CASRPNEGANQPQHF. The CDR3 coding sequence is TGTGCCAGTAGGCCGAACGAGGGGGCGAATCAGCCCCAGCATTTT.

The rearrangement joins TRBV5-6 to TRBJ2-7; TRBD1 agrees at 7 bases. Per germline, CDR1 SGHDT and CDR2 YYEEEE. CDR3 size: 15 residues. J gave up 4 bases and V 3 bases, and 10 bases lay outside the gene matches. CDR3 nucleotide sequence: TGTGCCAGCAGCTCTGACAGGGTGAAACATTACGAGCAGTACTTC. Translation: CASSSDRVKHYEQYF.